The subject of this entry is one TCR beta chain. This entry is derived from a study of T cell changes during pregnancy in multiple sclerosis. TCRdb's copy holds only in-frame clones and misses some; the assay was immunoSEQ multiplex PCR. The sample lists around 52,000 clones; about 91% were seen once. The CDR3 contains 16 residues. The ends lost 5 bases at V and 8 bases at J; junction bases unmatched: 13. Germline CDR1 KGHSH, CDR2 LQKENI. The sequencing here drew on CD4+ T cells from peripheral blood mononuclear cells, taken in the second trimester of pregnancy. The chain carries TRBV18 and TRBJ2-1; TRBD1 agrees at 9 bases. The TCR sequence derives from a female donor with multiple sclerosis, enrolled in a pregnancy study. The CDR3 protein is CASSSTPTGGKDEQFF. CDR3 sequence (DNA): TGTGCCAGCTCATCGACCCCCACAGGGGGCAAGGATGAGCAGTTCTTC.